The clone carrying this T cell receptor beta chain was detected only a few times. This sample is part of a study of blood T cell repertoires in COVID-19. Sequencing used immunoSEQ multiplex PCR; TCRdb keeps in-frame clones, though not all of them. The top ten clones hold about 15% of a sample with about 220,000 clones, approximately 86% of them seen once. Germline trimming cut 7 bases from V and 7 bases from J; bases unmatched to any gene: 9. Germline lookup yields CDR1 MDHEN and CDR2 SYDVKM. The CDR3 covers 13 residues. This clonotype originated in a woman in her forties or fifties with acute COVID-19. The chain has TRBV28 and TRBJ2-5, with 7 bases matching TRBD2. Sequencing was done on a sample of PBMCs or T cells enriched from blood (not recorded which). The CDR3 DNA reads as TGTGCCAGCACCACCTACGGGGGGACGACCCAGTACTTC. Amino acids: CASTTYGGTTQYF.